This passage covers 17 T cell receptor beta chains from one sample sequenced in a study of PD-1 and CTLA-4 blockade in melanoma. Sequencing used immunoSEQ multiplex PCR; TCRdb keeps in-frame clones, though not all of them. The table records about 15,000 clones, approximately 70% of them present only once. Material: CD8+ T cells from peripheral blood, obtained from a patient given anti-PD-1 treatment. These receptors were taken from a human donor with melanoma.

The CDR3 DNA follows: TGTGCCAGCAGTTTACTGCCTGAGTCTGGGGACGAGCAGTACTTC. It translates to CASSLLPESGDEQYF. The chain joins TRBV27 to TRBJ2-7; D remains unclear. The germline gives CDR1 MNHEY, CDR2 SMNVEV (reference sequence). Trimming took 2 bases from V and 5 from J, leaving 16 bases between them. The CDR3 runs to 15 residues.

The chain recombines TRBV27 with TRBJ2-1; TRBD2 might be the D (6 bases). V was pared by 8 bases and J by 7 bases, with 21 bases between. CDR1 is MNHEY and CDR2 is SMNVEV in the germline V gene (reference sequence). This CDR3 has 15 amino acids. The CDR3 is CASGWGPPRGNEQFF. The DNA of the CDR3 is TGTGCCAGCGGGTGGGGACCGCCACGGGGGAATGAGCAGTTCTTC.

This CDR3 is CASSRPPWGESDNEQFF. The CDR3 DNA is TGTGCCAGCAGCCGCCCACCATGGGGGGAGAGCGACAATGAGCAGTTCTTC. J is TRBJ2-1 and V is TRBV7-6; maybe TRBD2 (6 bases). Germline V gives CDR1 SGHVS, CDR2 FNYEAQ. V shed 5 bases and J shed 5 bases, with 22 bases lying between them. The CDR3 is made up of 17 amino acids.

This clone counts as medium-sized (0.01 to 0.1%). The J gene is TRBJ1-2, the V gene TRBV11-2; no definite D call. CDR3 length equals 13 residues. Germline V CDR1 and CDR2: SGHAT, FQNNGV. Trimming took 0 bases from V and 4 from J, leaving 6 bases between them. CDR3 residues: CASSLELSYGYTF. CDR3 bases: TGTGCCAGCAGCTTAGAGTTGAGCTATGGCTACACCTTC.

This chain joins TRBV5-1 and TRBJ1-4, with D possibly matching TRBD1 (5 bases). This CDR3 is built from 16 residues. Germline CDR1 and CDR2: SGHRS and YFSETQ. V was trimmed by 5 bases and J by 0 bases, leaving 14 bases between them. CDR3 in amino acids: CASSPGDVATNEKLFF. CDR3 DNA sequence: TGCGCCAGCAGTCCCGGGGACGTTGCAACTAATGAAAAACTGTTTTTT.

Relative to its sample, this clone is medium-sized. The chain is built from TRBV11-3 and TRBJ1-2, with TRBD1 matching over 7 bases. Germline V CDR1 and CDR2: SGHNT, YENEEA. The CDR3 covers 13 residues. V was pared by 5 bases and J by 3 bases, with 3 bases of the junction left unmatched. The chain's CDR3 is CASSETGHYGYTF. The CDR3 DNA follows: TGTGCCAGCAGCGAGACAGGGCACTATGGCTACACCTTC.

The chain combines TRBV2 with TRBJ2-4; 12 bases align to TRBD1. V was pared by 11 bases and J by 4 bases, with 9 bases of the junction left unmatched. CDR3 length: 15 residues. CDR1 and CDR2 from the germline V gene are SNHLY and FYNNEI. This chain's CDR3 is CAASGTGGEKNIQYF. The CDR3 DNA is TGTGCCGCCTCCGGGACAGGGGGCGAGAAAAACATTCAGTACTTC.

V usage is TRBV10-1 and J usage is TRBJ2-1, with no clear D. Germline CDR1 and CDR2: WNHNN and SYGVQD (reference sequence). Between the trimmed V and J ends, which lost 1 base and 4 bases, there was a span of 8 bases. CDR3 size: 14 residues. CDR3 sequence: CASSELVSYNEQFF. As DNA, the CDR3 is TGCGCCAGCAGTGAGTTGGTCAGTTACAATGAGCAGTTCTTC.

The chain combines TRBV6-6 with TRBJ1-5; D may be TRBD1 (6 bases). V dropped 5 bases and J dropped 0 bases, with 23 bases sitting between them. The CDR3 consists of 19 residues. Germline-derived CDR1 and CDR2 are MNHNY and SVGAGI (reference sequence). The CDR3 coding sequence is TGTGCCAGCAGTCCAAGGGGGGTCGGACAGATCTATAGCAATCAGCCCCAGCATTTT. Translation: CASSPRGVGQIYSNQPQHF.

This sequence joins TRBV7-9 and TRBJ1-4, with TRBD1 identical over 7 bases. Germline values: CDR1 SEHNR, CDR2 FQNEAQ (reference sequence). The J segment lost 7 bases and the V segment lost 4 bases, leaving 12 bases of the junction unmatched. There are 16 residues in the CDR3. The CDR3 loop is CASSSKKDRSREKLFF. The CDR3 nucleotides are TGTGCCAGCAGCTCTAAGAAGGACAGGTCTCGTGAAAAACTGTTTTTT.

The CDR3 protein is CASSQQGATDEAFF. In nucleotides, the CDR3 is TGCGCCAGCAGTCAACAGGGCGCTACCGACGAAGCTTTCTTT. The chain recombines TRBV4-1 with TRBJ1-1; D possibly corresponds to TRBD1 (6 bases). The CDR3 extends over 14 amino acids. Trimming removed 6 bases from V and 8 bases from J, with 19 bases in between. Germline CDR1 and CDR2: MGHRA and YSYEKL.

The CDR3 DNA is TGTGCCAGCAGCACTGACAGGGGGTCCTATAATTCACCCCTCCACTTT. Translation: CASSTDRGSYNSPLHF. The chain links TRBV5-4 to TRBJ1-6; TRBD1 matches at 9 bases. The CDR3 spans 16 residues. J lost 1 base, V lost 4 bases, and 3 bases had no gene match. From germline, CDR1 is SGHNT and CDR2 YYREEE (reference sequence).

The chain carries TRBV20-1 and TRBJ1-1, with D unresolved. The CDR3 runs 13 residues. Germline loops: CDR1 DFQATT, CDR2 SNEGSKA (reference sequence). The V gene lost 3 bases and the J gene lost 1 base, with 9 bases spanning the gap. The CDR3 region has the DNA TGCAGTGCTAGTAGGTGGGAGAACACTGAAGCTTTCTTT. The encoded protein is CSASRWENTEAFF.

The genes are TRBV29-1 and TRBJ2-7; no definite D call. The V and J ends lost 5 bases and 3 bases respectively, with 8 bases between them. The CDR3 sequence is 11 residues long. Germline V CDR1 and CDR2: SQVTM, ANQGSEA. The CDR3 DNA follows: TGCAGCGTTACGGACGGCTACGAGCAGTACTTC. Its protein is CSVTDGYEQYF.

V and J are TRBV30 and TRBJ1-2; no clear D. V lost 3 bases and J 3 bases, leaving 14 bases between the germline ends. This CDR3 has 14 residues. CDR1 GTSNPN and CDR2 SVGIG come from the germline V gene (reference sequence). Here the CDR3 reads CAWSGQRRDYGYTF. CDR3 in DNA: TGTGCCTGGAGCGGGCAGCGGAGGGACTATGGCTACACCTTC.

CDR3 in DNA: TGCGCCAGCAGCTTGGCCGCGGTCGCCCTTCAATTGGAGACCCAGTACTTC. Its protein is CASSLAAVALQLETQYF. V gene TRBV5-1 combines with J gene TRBJ2-5, with D uncertain. Germline CDR1 reads SGHRS; CDR2 reads YFSETQ. V lost 0 bases and J lost 5, with 20 bases in between. The CDR3 spans 17 residues.

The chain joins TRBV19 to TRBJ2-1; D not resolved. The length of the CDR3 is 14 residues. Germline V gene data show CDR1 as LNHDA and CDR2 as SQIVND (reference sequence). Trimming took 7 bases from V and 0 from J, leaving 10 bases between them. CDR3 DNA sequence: TGTGCCAGTACCTCCCGAAGCTCCTACAATGAGCAGTTCTTC. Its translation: CASTSRSSYNEQFF.